This T cell receptor (beta chain) was captured by sequencing in a study of beta chain features in type 1 diabetes. Expressed TCRB transcripts were sequenced because the entire RNA isolate underwent reverse transcription. Measured with immunoSEQ multiplex PCR; TCRdb has only the in-frame clones, and not every one. The sample lists over 300,000 clones; 9.3% were seen once. Germline CDR1 is ENHRY and CDR2 is SYGVKD. V lost 8 bases to trimming and J lost 1 base, with 8 bases between them. The CDR3 is 12 residues long. Cell sorting via CD45RO/CCR7/CD25/CD127/CD95/CD27 was performed to obtain CD4+ naive, central memory, regulatory and stem cell-like memory cells. Regarding this clone: Its antigen is still unknown.

Study findings and constraints: In all four CD4+ subsets, TCRB CDR3 length was significantly, moderately reduced in type 1 diabetes.

Sequencing was performed on central memory CD4+ T cells from blood. The chain carries TRBV10-3 and TRBJ1-1; perhaps TRBD1 as D (5 bases). This sequence originates from a man aged 30 to 39 with type 1 diabetes. The CDR3 reads CAIRDANTEAFF. CDR3 sequence (DNA): TGTGCCATCCGGGACGCGAACACTGAAGCTTTCTTT.